A single sample gave rise to the 20 T cell receptor beta chains below, sequenced in a study of shared clonotypes between healthy human individuals. Measured with immunoSEQ multiplex PCR; TCRdb has only the in-frame clones, and not every one. The sample yields about 560,000 clones, around 76% seen once. Sequenced sample: PBMCs. All receptors come from a woman aged 40-49 years in good health. Some clones in this sample may be carry-over from other donors' samples.

The chain is built from TRBV30 and TRBJ1-3; 7 bases are shared with TRBD1. Germline V gene data show CDR1 as GTSNPN and CDR2 as SVGIG (reference sequence). The CDR3 loop spans 15 amino acids. V lost 0 bases and J lost 0; bases outside the gene matches: 2. DNA of the CDR3: TGTGCCTGGAGTGTAGGACAGGTCTCTGGAAACACCATATATTTT. Translating it yields CAWSVGQVSGNTIYF.

This clone turned up a few times. This chain uses TRBV19 with TRBJ2-4; a possible D gene is TRBD2 (5 bases). The CDR3 totals 14 residues. Germline V gene lookup returns CDR1 LNHDA and CDR2 SQIVND (reference sequence). V shed 3 bases and J shed 7 bases, with 13 bases lying between them. The CDR3 loop is CASSIPSMGNIQYF. The CDR3, as DNA: TGTGCCAGTAGTATCCCTAGCATGGGGAACATTCAGTACTTC. Together with reference TRBV19 and TRBJ2-4, the CDR3 gives the full variable domain: DGGITQSPKYLFRKEGQNVTLSCEQNLNHDAMYWYRQDPGQGLRLIYYSQIVNDFQKGDIAEGYSVSREKKESFPLTVTSAQKNPTAFYLCASSIPSMGNIQYFGAGTRLSVL.

The rearrangement joins TRBV7-2 to TRBJ1-5; TRBD1 matches at 8 bases. Germline assignment: CDR1 SGHTA and CDR2 FQGNSA. CDR3 length equals 15 residues. Losses at the gene ends were 5 bases for V and 6 bases for J; bases not matched to a gene: 9. The CDR3 coding sequence is TGTGCCAGCAGCATAGGACAGGGACGGGGTCAGCCCCAGCATTTT. The encoded protein is CASSIGQGRGQPQHF.

V is TRBV6-1 and J is TRBJ2-7, with D perhaps matching TRBD1 (6 bases). Germline loops: CDR1 MNHNS, CDR2 SASEGT. Deletions cut 4 bases from V and 0 bases from J, with 10 bases between. The CDR3 loop spans 14 amino acids. The CDR3 region is CASSGTADSYEQYF. The DNA of the CDR3 is TGTGCCAGCAGTGGGACAGCAGACTCCTACGAGCAGTACTTC.

V is TRBV7-2 and J is TRBJ2-7; D remains ambiguous. CDR3 length: 14 residues. V lost 3 bases and J lost 3, with 12 bases in between. Germline V gene data show CDR1 as SGHTA and CDR2 as FQGNSA. CDR3 loop: CASSFSQMVYEQYF. CDR3 nucleotides: TGTGCCAGCAGCTTCAGTCAAATGGTCTACGAGCAGTACTTC.

The CDR3 here is CAISASPSSGNTIYF. CDR3 in DNA: TGTGCCATCAGTGCGTCCCCGAGCTCTGGAAACACCATATATTTT. The chain carries TRBV10-3 and TRBJ1-3; no reliable D call. Trimming pared 4 bases from V and 0 bases from J, leaving 10 bases between. CDR3 size: 15 residues. Looked up from germline, CDR1 is ENHRY and CDR2 is SYGVKD.

This clone was detected a few times. The chain carries TRBV30 and TRBJ2-3; D remains ambiguous. Germline CDR1 GTSNPN, CDR2 SVGIG (reference sequence). V lost 1 base and J lost 3, with 8 bases in between. This CDR3 spans 13 amino acids. The CDR3: CAWSGGLTDTQYF. As DNA, the CDR3 is TGTGCCTGGAGTGGGGGTTTGACAGATACGCAGTATTTT.

V gene TRBV7-2 combines with J gene TRBJ2-5; D is unclear. The CDR3 length is 14 residues. The ends were cut back, 1 base at V and 3 bases at J, with 9 bases in the middle. Per germline, CDR1 SGHTA and CDR2 FQGNSA. Here the CDR3 reads CASSLGFVEETQYF. The DNA of the CDR3 is TGTGCCAGCAGCTTAGGTTTCGTTGAAGAGACCCAGTACTTC.

The genes are TRBV7-2 and TRBJ2-3; a weak D match, TRBD2 (5 bases). The CDR3 has 17 amino acids. The V gene lost 0 bases and the J gene lost 2 bases, with 15 bases spanning the gap. Germline CDR1 is SGHTA and CDR2 is FQGNSA. The CDR3 sequence is CASSLAPTGADTDTQYF. For the CDR3, the DNA is TGTGCCAGCAGCTTAGCCCCGACCGGAGCGGACACAGATACGCAGTATTTT.

The chain is built from TRBV5-8 and TRBJ2-7; D not certain. The CDR3 sequence is 10 residues long. Between the trimmed V and J ends, which lost 0 bases and 12 bases, there was a span of 7 bases. CDR1 and CDR2 (germline): SGHTS, YDEGEE. CDR3 region: CASSLGTPYF. The DNA for the CDR3 is TGTGCCAGCAGCTTGGGGACCCCGTACTTC.

This clone has just one count. This chain connects TRBV2 to TRBJ1-5; D is unresolved. Germline CDR1 is SNHLY and CDR2 is FYNNEI. This CDR3 region has 15 residues. Trimming stripped 2 bases from V and 4 bases from J, with 12 bases between. DNA for the CDR3: TGTGCCAGCAGTGAATCGTGGGCAGTAAATCAGCCCCAGCATTTT. Translating gives CASSESWAVNQPQHF. Full variable domain (outside the CDR3, taken from reference TRBV2 and TRBJ1-5): EPEVTQTPSHQVTQMGQEVILRCVPISNHLYFYWYRQILGQKVEFLVSFYNNEISEKSEIFDDQFSVERPDGSNFTLKIRSTKLEDSAMYFCASSESWAVNQPQHFGDGTRLSIL.

Only one count was recorded for this clone. The chain joins TRBV5-3 to TRBJ1-6, with a weak D call TRBD1 (6 bases). TRBV5-3 is flagged as an ORF with uncertain function. Trimming took 3 bases from V and 0 from J, leaving 19 bases between them. The CDR3 runs 19 residues. The CDR3 sequence: CARSWSTDRPRSYNSPLHF. CDR3 sequence (DNA): TGTGCCAGAAGCTGGAGCACTGACAGGCCGCGCTCCTATAATTCACCCCTCCACTTT.

This chain links TRBV30 with TRBJ2-7; 8 nucleotides align to TRBD2. The CDR3 runs to 12 residues. Trimming cost V 7 bases and J 3 bases; bases outside gene matches: 5. The germline CDR1 and CDR2 sequences are GTSNPN and SVGIG (reference sequence). The CDR3 sequence: CASTSGVYEQYF. The DNA for the CDR3 is TGTGCCTCTACTAGCGGAGTCTACGAGCAGTACTTC.

Of note for this clone: Other DNA variants within this sample encode the same CDR3. The rearrangement uses TRBV5-4 and TRBJ2-1, with 8 nucleotides matching TRBD2. Germline assignment: CDR1 SGHNT and CDR2 YYREEE (reference sequence). V was pared by 2 bases and J by 4 bases, with 5 bases of the junction left unmatched. CDR3 length: 15 residues. This chain's CDR3 is CASSLGSGSYNEQFF. The CDR3 DNA reads TGTGCCAGCAGCTTAGGCAGCGGGAGTTACAATGAGCAGTTCTTC.

V gene TRBV6-5 combines with J gene TRBJ2-5, with D perhaps matching TRBD2 (5 bases). Germline values: CDR1 MNHEY, CDR2 SVGAGI. Trimming cost V 7 bases and J 6 bases, with 15 bases left between them. This CDR3 region has 13 residues. The CDR3 protein is CASTTPSLKTQYF. The CDR3 region has the DNA TGTGCCAGCACCACCCCTAGCTTGAAGACCCAGTACTTC.

In the case of this clone: This sequence may be a read error, since a much larger clone differs from it by one base. The conserved final phenylalanine or tryptophan is absent from the CDR3, which likely points to a read error. DNA for the CDR3: TGTGCCAGCTCCGCCGGGACAGGGACTGGAAACACCATATATTCT. It translates to CASSAGTGTGNTIYS. The chain has TRBV2 and TRBJ1-3; the match to TRBD1 covers 9 bases. The V gene's germline CDR1 is SNHLY and CDR2 FYNNEI. This CDR3 is 15 amino acids long. The ends lost 8 bases at V and 2 bases at J; junction bases unmatched: 7.

The chain has TRBV4-3 and TRBJ2-7; TRBD2 is a possible D gene (6 bases). V shed 2 bases and J shed 7 bases, with 15 bases lying between them. Germline CDR1 LGHNA, CDR2 YSLEER. This CDR3 region has 14 residues. The CDR3 sequence: CASSQPLSGSEQYF. DNA for the CDR3: TGCGCCAGCAGCCAACCACTCTCCGGGAGTGAGCAGTACTTC.

In its sample, this clone was seen a few times. The rearrangement links TRBV18 to TRBJ1-3; D might be TRBD1 (6 bases). CDR3 length: 15 residues. The germline V gene encodes CDR1 KGHSH and CDR2 LQKENI. Trimming took 5 bases from V and 0 from J, leaving 11 bases between them. The CDR3 is CASSELDSSGNTIYF. CDR3 DNA sequence: TGTGCCAGCTCAGAACTGGACAGCTCTGGAAACACCATATATTTT.

Here the CDR3 DNA reads TGTGCCAGCACTAGACAGGGGTTGAACACTGAAGCTTTCTTT. Its translation: CASTRQGLNTEAFF. The chain employs TRBV2 and TRBJ1-1; TRBD1 agrees at 8 bases. V trimming: 7 bases; J trimming: 0 bases; junction bases outside the gene matches: 4. Germline CDR1 reads SNHLY; CDR2 reads FYNNEI. This CDR3 has 14 amino acids.

This clone was observed once. The genes are TRBV5-1 and TRBJ2-3; D is undetermined. V lost 4 bases and J 5 bases, leaving 17 bases between the germline ends. CDR1 is SGHRS, CDR2 YFSETQ, per germline. CDR3 length: 15 amino acids. The CDR3 is CASSKDPTMGDTQYF. The CDR3 bases are TGCGCCAGCAGCAAGGACCCTACCATGGGAGATACGCAGTATTTT.